This is a list of T cell receptor beta chains from one sample in a study of T-cell memory formation after mild COVID-19. TCRdb itself ran the 5' RACE reads through MiXCR, one entry per CDR3 protein. This table holds hundreds of thousands of distinct CDR3 sequences, 15% to 20% found once. What was sequenced was PBMCs or a T cell subset sorted from them (not recorded which). These receptors were collected from an adult woman who had mild COVID-19 (a few samples of this study predate the infection). Cell type and time point are not known. Each CDR3 is given with its conserved first and last residue. D genes are given only for firm matches. Only part of the rows carry a size: once, few, many, or a class if the clone is expanded.

CDR3aa	CDR3nt	v_gene	j_gene	abundance	d_gene
CASSLEGSVSYNEQFF	TGTGCCAGCAGCTTAGAAGGGTCAGTCTCCTACAATGAGCAGTTCTTC	TRBV7-6	TRBJ2-1	few	.
CSADRQLNEQFF	TGCAGTGCGGATAGACAGCTCAATGAGCAGTTCTTC	TRBV20-1	TRBJ2-1	few	.
CATTDSNNEQFF	TGTGCCACCACTGACTCTAACAATGAGCAGTTCTTC	TRBV24-1	TRBJ2-1	.	.
CASSRGAGTEAFF	TGTGCCAGCAGCCGGGGGGCAGGGACTGAAGCTTTCTTT	TRBV11-3	TRBJ1-1	many	.
CASSTASGRAFGYEQYF	TGTGCCAGTAGTACTGCTAGCGGGAGGGCCTTTGGATACGAGCAGTACTTC	TRBV19	TRBJ2-7	.	TRBD2
CASSQEGQGVFYEQYF	TGTGCCAGCAGCCAAGAAGGACAGGGGGTCTTCTACGAGCAGTACTTC	TRBV4-2	TRBJ2-7	few	TRBD1
CSARPPTLTGEVWEQYF	TGCAGTGCTAGACCCCCTACCCTGACAGGGGAGGTGTGGGAGCAGTACTTC	TRBV20-1	TRBJ2-7	.	TRBD1
CASSLLGSRTDTQYF	TGTGCCAGCAGTTTACTAGGCAGTCGCACAGATACGCAGTATTTT	TRBV12-3/TRBV12-4	TRBJ2-3	.	.
CASSWISEQFF	TGTGCCAGCAGCTGGATTAGCGAGCAGTTCTTC	TRBV13	TRBJ2-1	few	.
CASSLTGPMNTEAFF	TGTGCCAGCAGCTTGACTGGTCCAATGAACACTGAAGCTTTCTTT	TRBV5-4	TRBJ1-1	few	.
CAISGGHEQYF	TGTGCCATCAGTGGTGGCCACGAGCAGTACTTC	TRBV10-3	TRBJ2-7	.	.
CASSPQRQGGPSTDTQYF	TGTGCCAGCTCACCCCAGAGACAGGGTGGGCCTAGCACAGATACGCAGTATTTT	TRBV18	TRBJ2-3	few	TRBD1
CASSHRQGNTEAFF	TGTGCCAGCAGCCATAGACAGGGAAACACTGAAGCTTTCTTT	TRBV7-9	TRBJ1-1	.	TRBD1
CASSLGAGINGEQFF	TGTGCCAGCAGCCTCGGCGCAGGGATCAATGGGGAGCAGTTCTTC	TRBV7-7	TRBJ2-1	.	.
CASSLAGAPTDTQYF	TGTGCCAGCAGCTTAGCGGGCGCTCCCACAGATACGCAGTATTTT	TRBV7-2	TRBJ2-3	.	.
CAISDLQGSYEQYF	TGTGCCATCAGTGACCTACAGGGATCCTACGAGCAGTACTTC	TRBV10-3	TRBJ2-7	.	.
CASSEAGGVTGELFF	TGTGCCAGCAGTGAAGCGGGGGGGGTAACCGGGGAGCTGTTTTTT	TRBV6-1	TRBJ2-2	.	TRBD2
CASSLTYSNEQFF	TGCGCCAGCAGCTTGACCTACTCCAATGAGCAGTTCTTC	TRBV5-1	TRBJ2-1	few	.
CASSQDGVNTEAFF	TGTGCCAGCAGCCAAGACGGCGTCAACACTGAAGCTTTCTTT	TRBV3-1	TRBJ1-1	few	.
CASSQGQRYEQYF	TGTGCCAGCAGCCAAGGACAACGCTACGAGCAGTACTTC	TRBV14	TRBJ2-7	.	.
CASSQIDRVWEQFF	TGCGCCAGCAGCCAGATAGACAGGGTTTGGGAGCAGTTCTTC	TRBV4-3	TRBJ2-1	many	TRBD1
CASGGPPDTQYF	TGTGCCTCCGGGGGCCCTCCAGATACGCAGTATTTT	TRBV3-1	TRBJ2-3	few	.
CASSLRRNSYEQYF	TGTGCCAGCAGCTTACGGCGTAACAGCTACGAGCAGTACTTC	TRBV7-8	TRBJ2-7	many	.
CASSLSWGDNEQFF	TGTGCCAGCAGTTTATCGTGGGGGGACAATGAGCAGTTCTTC	TRBV27	TRBJ2-1	.	.
CASSVFISNTEAFF	TGTGCCAGTAGTGTGTTCATATCGAACACTGAAGCTTTCTTT	TRBV19	TRBJ1-1	.	.
CASSQDNNEQFF	TGTGCCAGCAGCCAGGACAACAATGAGCAGTTCTTC	TRBV12-3/TRBV12-4	TRBJ2-1	.	.
CASSPGGWSDAFF	TGTGCCAGCAGCCCAGGGGGGTGGTCGGATGCTTTCTTT	TRBV12-3/TRBV12-4	TRBJ1-1	.	TRBD1
CASSPWNTDTQYF	TGTGCCAGCAGCCCCTGGAACACAGATACGCAGTATTTT	TRBV5-6	TRBJ2-3	.	.
CASSPYAGGVNEQFF	TGTGCCAGCAGCCCTTACGCGGGAGGGGTAAATGAGCAGTTCTTC	TRBV27	TRBJ2-1	few	TRBD2
CASRPTLQGEKLFF	TGTGCCAGCAGGCCGACACTCCAGGGGGAAAAACTGTTTTTT	TRBV7-2	TRBJ1-4	few	.
CTTASSGNTIYF	TGTACAACTGCCAGCTCTGGAAACACCATATATTTT	TRBV6-5	TRBJ1-3	few	.
CASSRTAPPYEQYF	TGTGCCAGCAGCCGGACTGCACCACCCTACGAGCAGTACTTC	TRBV7-2	TRBJ2-7	.	.
CASSLIANISSYNEQFF	TGCGCCAGCAGCTTAATAGCGAACATTAGCTCCTACAATGAGCAGTTCTTC	TRBV5-1	TRBJ2-1	.	.
CASSSAGGPSYEQYF	TGTGCCAGCAGCTCAGCGGGAGGGCCTTCGTACGAGCAGTACTTC	TRBV7-2	TRBJ2-7	few	TRBD2
CSVESVKTQYF	TGCAGCGTTGAATCGGTAAAGACCCAGTACTTC	TRBV29-1	TRBJ2-5	.	.
CSALIGEGAYGYTF	TGCAGTGCCCTCATCGGTGAGGGGGCCTATGGCTACACCTTC	TRBV20-1	TRBJ1-2	.	TRBD1
CASSLSGAEAFF	TGCGCCAGCAGCTTGTCAGGGGCTGAAGCTTTCTTT	TRBV5-1	TRBJ1-1	few	.
CASSETGAPSNSPLHF	TGTGCCAGTAGTGAGACAGGTGCGCCTTCTAATTCACCCCTCCACTTT	TRBV19	TRBJ1-6	few	.
CASSPQSGNTIYF	TGTGCCAGCAGTCCCCAGAGTGGAAACACCATATATTTT	TRBV5-4	TRBJ1-3	.	.
CASSQATGTGNTEAFF	TGTGCCAGCAGCCAGGCCACAGGGACAGGGAACACTGAAGCTTTCTTT	TRBV3-1	TRBJ1-1	few	TRBD1
CSARSLGQRNTGELFF	TGCAGTGCTAGATCTCTGGGACAGAGAAACACCGGGGAGCTGTTTTTT	TRBV20-1	TRBJ2-2	few	TRBD1
CASNDPQYNEQFF	TGCGCCAGCAACGACCCTCAGTACAATGAGCAGTTCTTC	TRBV5-1	TRBJ2-1	.	.